The 13 T cell receptor beta chains listed next were all sequenced from one sample in a study of T cells in localized non-small cell lung cancer. Assay: immunoSEQ multiplex PCR; the TCRdb copy retains only in-frame clones and omits some. The sample shows roughly 38,000 clones, more than 70% of them seen only once. The source was peripheral blood, collected before any cancer treatment. These TCRs come from a female donor of 60 years or more with stage I squamous cell lung carcinoma.

This rearrangement joins TRBV2 to TRBJ1-4; 7 bases agree with TRBD1. The CDR3 consists of 14 residues. Germline CDR1 reads SNHLY; CDR2 reads FYNNEI. The J segment lost 8 bases and the V segment lost 6 bases, leaving 9 bases of the junction unmatched. DNA for the CDR3: TGTGCCAGCAGGGAGGGGGCAGTATTGGAAAAACTGTTTTTT. Translating it yields CASREGAVLEKLFF.

This clone was detected a few times. The CDR3 protein is CASSPSGVFVSNQPQHF. CDR3 nucleotides: TGTGCCAGCAGCCCCTCTGGAGTATTTGTCAGCAATCAGCCCCAGCATTTT. The V and J genes are TRBV9 and TRBJ1-5; D gene unclear. The CDR3 length is 17 residues. Germline CDR1 SGDLS, CDR2 YYNGEE. Trimming stripped 4 bases from V and 1 base from J, with 18 bases between.

The CDR3 protein is CASSQAPRDPNEKLFF. The CDR3 DNA reads as TGCGCCAGCAGCCAAGCACCCCGGGACCCTAATGAAAAACTGTTTTTT. The V and J genes are TRBV4-1 and TRBJ1-4; D may be TRBD1 (5 bases). Trimming removed 1 base at V and 3 bases at J, with 12 bases between. Germline V gene data show CDR1 as MGHRA and CDR2 as YSYEKL. CDR3 length: 16 amino acids.

This chain uses TRBV2 with TRBJ2-3; D unclear. V gave up 2 bases and J gave up 1 base, with 7 bases separating them. The germline V gene encodes CDR1 SNHLY and CDR2 FYNNEI. There are 14 residues in the CDR3. This chain's CDR3 is CASSERRRTDTQYF. CDR3 DNA sequence: TGTGCCAGCAGTGAACGGCGGCGCACAGATACGCAGTATTTT. Filled out from reference TRBV2 and TRBJ2-3, the complete variable domain reads EPEVTQTPSHQVTQMGQEVILRCVPISNHLYFYWYRQILGQKVEFLVSFYNNEISEKSEIFDDQFSVERPDGSNFTLKIRSTKLEDSAMYFCASSERRRTDTQYFGPGTRLTVL.

This chain joins TRBV7-2 and TRBJ2-2; D is uncertain. CDR1 and CDR2 (germline): SGHTA, FQGNSA. CDR3 length equals 12 residues. V lost 2 bases and J lost 7, with 5 bases in between. The CDR3 DNA is TGTGCCAGCAGCTTACCAAACGGGGAGCTGTTTTTT. This translates into CASSLPNGELFF.

V and J are TRBV19 and TRBJ2-7; a possible D gene is TRBD2 (6 bases). The CDR3 consists of 15 residues. V was pared by 3 bases and J by 2 bases, with 14 bases between. Germline V lookup: CDR1 LNHDA, CDR2 SQIVND (reference sequence). The CDR3 DNA follows: TGTGCCAGTAGTATTCGTCTGGGACTCCCCTACGAGCAGTACTTC. Translating it yields CASSIRLGLPYEQYF.

The rearrangement uses TRBV30 and TRBJ2-3, with 10 bases fitting TRBD2. Germline-derived CDR1 and CDR2 are GTSNPN and SVGIG (reference sequence). The CDR3 covers 13 residues. V gave up 4 bases and J gave up 6 bases; unmatched junction bases: 4. The CDR3 region is CAWTQREGDTQYF. CDR3 bases: TGTGCCTGGACCCAGCGGGAGGGGGATACGCAGTATTTT. Using reference TRBV30 and TRBJ2-3 for the parts outside the CDR3, the full variable domain is SQTIHQWPATLVQPVGSPLSLECTVEGTSNPNLYWYRQAAGRGLQLLFYSVGIGQISSEVPQNLSASRPQDRQFILSSKKLLLSDSGFYLCAWTQREGDTQYFGPGTRLTVL.

This chain uses TRBV19 with TRBJ2-7; the D is unclear. Germline V gene data show CDR1 as LNHDA and CDR2 as SQIVND (reference sequence). Trimming removed 6 bases from V and 0 bases from J, with 9 bases in between. The CDR3 is 13 amino acids. The chain's CDR3 is CASSLAVSYEQYF. CDR3 in DNA: TGTGCCAGTAGCCTCGCTGTCTCCTACGAGCAGTACTTC.

The chain couples TRBV7-9 to TRBJ1-1; tentatively, D is TRBD1 (5 bases). V lost 5 bases to trimming and J lost 4 bases, with 11 bases between them. Germline assignment: CDR1 SEHNR and CDR2 FQNEAQ (reference sequence). This CDR3 contains 13 residues. The CDR3 loop is CASSPRQLTEAFF. CDR3 nucleotide sequence: TGTGCCAGCAGCCCCAGACAGCTCACTGAAGCTTTCTTT.

The V gene is TRBV27, the J gene TRBJ2-3, with D tentatively TRBD1 (5 bases). Germline loops: CDR1 MNHEY, CDR2 SMNVEV (reference sequence). Trimming took off 6 bases at V and 0 bases at J, with 16 bases between the two ends. The CDR3 has 16 residues. CDR3 residues: CASRAWGDQSTDTQYF. For the CDR3, the DNA is TGTGCCAGCAGGGCGTGGGGCGATCAGAGCACAGATACGCAGTATTTT.

V usage is TRBV7-3 and J usage is TRBJ1-5; D possibly corresponds to TRBD1 (6 bases). The CDR3 loop spans 20 amino acids. Germline V gene sequence: CDR1 SGHTA, CDR2 FQGTGA. V lost 5 bases, J lost 0 bases, and 26 bases lay in between. CDR3 DNA: TGTGCCAGCAGCACACCATTGGACAGACCCTCACTCTATAGCAATCAGCCCCAGCATTTT. This encodes CASSTPLDRPSLYSNQPQHF.

V is TRBV7-9 and J is TRBJ2-4; 11 bases align to TRBD2. This CDR3 comprises 14 residues. Germline CDR1 is SEHNR and CDR2 is FQNEAQ (reference sequence). Trimming took 4 bases from V and 6 from J; bases not matched to a gene: 2. CDR3 region: CASSYGTSGNIQYF. CDR3 coding DNA: TGTGCCAGCAGCTACGGGACTAGCGGAAACATTCAGTACTTC.

This clone was picked up one time. J is TRBJ2-5 and V is TRBV5-1, with TRBD1 as a possible D gene (6 bases). This CDR3 region has 15 residues. Trimming cost V 3 bases and J 4 bases, with 16 bases left between them. Per the germline V gene, CDR1 is SGHRS and CDR2 is YFSETQ. CDR3 bases: TGCGCCAGCAGCTGGCAGGGGCGAAAGGGAGAGACCCAGTACTTC. Translated, it gives CASSWQGRKGETQYF.